Each of the 20 T cell receptor beta chains below was sequenced from the same sample in a study of blood T cells in healthy people across ages. A second PCR, run for about 7 to 12 cycles, used a sample-barcoded 5' primer plus a J-beta primer mix. One entry per CDR3 protein, called by TCRdb with MiXCR from the 5' RACE reads. The sample shows hundreds of thousands of distinct CDR3 sequences, around 45% of them seen only once. The specimen sequenced was blood. The receptors shown here come from a man aged 80 or over in good health.

J is TRBJ1-2 and V is TRBV4-1; 9 nucleotides align to TRBD1. The CDR3 loop spans 16 amino acids. The V segment lost 4 bases and the J segment 8 bases; nucleotides outside the gene matches: 14. Germline-derived CDR1 and CDR2 are MGHRA and YSYEKL. The CDR3 DNA is TGCGCCAGCAGCCGGACAAATCCGGGACAGGGTAACGGCTACACCTTC. This gives the protein CASSRTNPGQGNGYTF.

On this clonotype itself: The junction and the germline gene differ at one end; a read error may be behind it. The genes are TRBV6-6 and TRBJ1-4; D might be TRBD1 (6 bases). Germline CDR1 and CDR2: MNHNY and SVGAGI (reference sequence). The CDR3 loop spans 15 amino acids. CDR3 coding DNA: TGTGCCAGCAGCCGACAGGAGACCGCTAATGAAAAGCTGTTTTTT. Its translation is CASSRQETANEKLFF.

For the CDR3, the DNA is TGTGCCAGCAGCTTAGTAGTAGGAGCTTCCTACAATGAGCAGTTCTTC. Amino acid sequence: CASSLVVGASYNEQFF. This sequence joins TRBV7-9 and TRBJ2-1; D is unclear. The V gene lost 1 base and the J gene lost 1 base, with 11 bases spanning the gap. In germline, CDR1 is SEHNR, CDR2 FQNEAQ (reference sequence). There are 16 residues in the CDR3.

This clonotype has at least ten counts. This rearrangement joins TRBV2 to TRBJ2-1; 10 nucleotides align to TRBD2. V lost 6 bases and J lost 0; bases outside the gene matches: 2. Germline assignment: CDR1 SNHLY and CDR2 FYNNEI. The CDR3 spans 15 residues. DNA for the CDR3: TGTGCCAGCAGACTAGCGGGGACCTCCTACAATGAGCAGTTCTTC. It yields the protein CASRLAGTSYNEQFF.

The V call is TRBV9, the J call TRBJ2-1; D could derive from TRBD1 or TRBD2 (5 bases each). Germline V lookup: CDR1 SGDLS, CDR2 YYNGEE. The CDR3 length is 15 residues. Between the trimmed V and J ends, which lost 4 bases and 2 bases, there was a span of 13 bases. The CDR3 DNA sequence: TGTGCCAGCAGCCCAGGGACGCTGCCCTACAATGAGCAGTTCTTC. It is translated as CASSPGTLPYNEQFF. Based on the CDR3 plus reference TRBV9 and TRBJ2-1, the full variable domain is DSGVTQTPKHLITATGQRVTLRCSPRSGDLSVYWYQQSLDQGLQFLIQYYNGEERAKGNILERFSAQQFPDLHSELNLSSLELGDSALYFCASSPGTLPYNEQFFGPGTRLTVL.

The chain employs TRBV20-1 and TRBJ1-5; D ambiguous. Germline CDR1 is DFQATT and CDR2 is SNEGSKA (reference sequence). The CDR3 covers 12 residues. The V end was cut by 0 bases, the J end by 8 bases, with 8 bases between. The CDR3 sequence: CSARDGVEPQHF. For the CDR3, the DNA is TGCAGTGCTAGAGATGGGGTTGAGCCCCAGCATTTT.

This clonotype was recorded a few times. The chain employs TRBV20-1 and TRBJ2-3; either TRBD1 or TRBD2 may supply D (5 bases each). From germline, CDR1 is DFQATT and CDR2 SNEGSKA (reference sequence). With 5 bases removed from V and 5 bases from J, the gap between germline ends came to 20 bases. The CDR3 length is 15 residues. CDR3 in amino acids: CSAPDPGTRGDTQYF. The DNA for the CDR3 is TGCAGTGCTCCGGATCCCGGGACCCGGGGAGATACGCAGTATTTT.

This clonotype was counted a few times. The chain recombines TRBV9 with TRBJ2-7; D perhaps matches TRBD2 (5 bases). Germline V lookup: CDR1 SGDLS, CDR2 YYNGEE. V dropped 3 bases and J dropped 5 bases, with 12 bases sitting between them. The CDR3 is 13 residues long. The CDR3 DNA follows: TGTGCCAGCAGCGAGGCGGGTTCCCACGAGCAGTACTTC. This sequence encodes CASSEAGSHEQYF.

The genes are TRBV29-1 and TRBJ1-4; D uncertain. The V gene's germline CDR1 is SQVTM and CDR2 ANQGSEA. Between the trimmed V and J ends, which lost 4 bases and 5 bases, there was a span of 11 bases. There are 13 residues in the CDR3. For the CDR3, the DNA is TGCAGCGTTGGTTTGGACGGCAATGAAAAACTGTTTTTT. Encoded protein: CSVGLDGNEKLFF. Full variable domain (rest looked up from reference TRBV29-1 and TRBJ1-4): SAVISQKPSRDICQRGTSLTIQCQVDSQVTMMFWYRQQPGQSLTLIATANQGSEATYESGFVIDKFPISRPNLTFSTLTVSNMSPEDSSIYLCSVGLDGNEKLFFGSGTQLSVL.

This clonotype was found a few times. V usage is TRBV28 and J usage is TRBJ1-5; D perhaps matches TRBD1 (6 bases). CDR1 and CDR2 (germline): MDHEN, SYDVKM. The V gene lost 3 bases and the J gene lost 5 bases, with 8 bases spanning the gap. This CDR3 has 13 amino acids. This CDR3 reads CASSFRTDQPQHF. The CDR3 nucleotides are TGTGCCAGCAGTTTTCGGACAGATCAGCCCCAGCATTTT.

This clonotype was observed a single time. V usage is TRBV29-1 and J usage is TRBJ1-1; D unclear. The germline V gene encodes CDR1 SQVTM and CDR2 ANQGSEA. The V end lost 0 bases, the J end lost 0 bases, and 2 bases lay between the germline ends. This CDR3 has 12 amino acids. The CDR3 loop reads CSVEEMNTEAFF. DNA of the CDR3: TGCAGCGTTGAAGAGATGAACACTGAAGCTTTCTTT.

The chain joins TRBV7-2 to TRBJ2-7, with D possibly TRBD2 on 5 matching bases. Per germline, CDR1 SGHTA and CDR2 FQGNSA. This CDR3 region has 14 residues. Trimming cost V 8 bases and J 2 bases, with 16 bases left between them. In DNA form, the CDR3 reads TGTGCCAGCGCTATGGGAGAACCAACCTACGAGCAGTACTTC. It yields the protein CASAMGEPTYEQYF.

The CDR3 nucleotides read TGCGCCAGCAGCCATTCGGCCCGGGCCGGGGAGCTGTTTTTT. Protein sequence: CASSHSARAGELFF. The chain carries TRBV4-3 and TRBJ2-2; D not certain. The V gene lost 3 bases and the J gene lost 6 bases, with 11 bases spanning the gap. Germline CDR1 LGHNA, CDR2 YSLEER. The length of the CDR3 is 14 residues.

The chain combines TRBV7-2 with TRBJ1-6; 7 bases map to TRBD1. Trimming at V came to 7 bases and at J to 7 bases, leaving 13 bases not matched to a gene. This CDR3 has 16 residues. Germline V gene data show CDR1 as SGHTA and CDR2 as FQGNSA. Written as DNA, the CDR3 is TGTGCCAGCAACCCCGGGACAGTATTCGGAAATTCACCCCTCCACTTT. This gives the protein CASNPGTVFGNSPLHF.

This clonotype was counted a few times. The chain joins TRBV11-2 to TRBJ2-1, with 8 bases identical to TRBD1. V dropped 3 bases and J dropped 5; count of bases not matched to a gene: 3. This CDR3 contains 14 residues. Germline V gives CDR1 SGHAT, CDR2 FQNNGV. CDR3 nucleotide sequence: TGTGCCAGCAGCTTCGACAGGGGAGACAATGAGCAGTTCTTC. Encoded protein: CASSFDRGDNEQFF.

The chain joins TRBV29-1 to TRBJ2-3; 7 nucleotides align to TRBD1. Trimming took 8 bases from V and 2 from J; bases not matched to a gene: 7. CDR3 length equals 13 residues. Per germline, CDR1 SQVTM and CDR2 ANQGSEA. CDR3 DNA: TGCAGCATCACAGGGGCACTCACAGATACGCAGTATTTT. Amino acids: CSITGALTDTQYF.

V usage is TRBV20-1 and J usage is TRBJ2-1, with TRBD1 identical over 11 bases. Per germline, CDR1 DFQATT and CDR2 SNEGSKA (reference sequence). This CDR3 region has 12 residues. In DNA form, the CDR3 reads TGCAGGGGGACAGGGGGGAGTAATGAGCAGTTCTTC. Translating it yields CRGTGGSNEQFF.

The chain employs TRBV20-1 and TRBJ2-7, with 7 bases that match TRBD2. The CDR3 covers 13 residues. The germline CDR1 and CDR2 sequences are DFQATT and SNEGSKA (reference sequence). V was pared by 2 bases and J by 5 bases, with 6 bases of the junction left unmatched. CDR3 sequence (DNA): TGCAGTGCTAGACTCGCGGGGGAAAACGAGCAGTACTTC. Its protein product is CSARLAGENEQYF.

This clonotype was seen a single time. The chain couples TRBV7-2 to TRBJ2-5; a weak D match, TRBD2 (6 bases). CDR1 is SGHTA and CDR2 is FQGNSA in the germline V gene. CDR3 length equals 15 residues. Between the trimmed V and J ends, which lost 5 bases and 5 bases, there was a span of 18 bases. CDR3 coding DNA: TGTGCCAGCAGCCCCATGCGGGGCCGGAGGGAGACCCAGTACTTC. Protein: CASSPMRGRRETQYF.

V usage is TRBV12-3 or TRBV12-4 and J usage is TRBJ2-1; 8 bases map to TRBD1. Unmatched junction bases numbered 7, after V lost 5 bases and J lost 1 base. The CDR3 runs to 16 residues. CDR3 residues: CASSPSGTGSYNEQFF. Written as DNA, the CDR3 is TGTGCCAGCAGTCCCTCCGGGACAGGTTCCTACAATGAGCAGTTCTTC.